A selection of T cell receptor beta chains follows, all from one sample in a study of beta chain features in type 1 diabetes. Method: immunoSEQ multiplex PCR; TCRdb's copy keeps in-frame clones and lacks some. The data hold hundreds of thousands of clones, with about an eighth observed a single time. Sequencing was performed on naive CD4+ T cells from blood. The origin of the receptors is a man younger than 35 with type 1 diabetes. The CDR3 runs from the conserved cysteine through the conserved F or W. The D gene is left open where the match is weak.

>TRBV19|TRBD2|17
CASSTGLAGGSYNEQFF
>TRBV30|NA|13
CAWSVQELYEQYF
>TRBV30|TRBD1|12
CAWSPLQGGYTF
>TRBV27|NA|14
CASSLNFVSTEAFF
>TRBV6-6|NA|13
CASSSVYQETQYF
>TRBV7-2|TRBD1|16
CASSPEAGTGVHEQYF
>TRBV19|TRBD1|13
CAANEQGAGGYTF
>TRBV18|TRBD1|15
CASSPQGTGVETQYF
>TRBV7-8|TRBD2|15
CASSFSGSSYNEQFF
>TRBV6-5|TRBD1|12
CASRRQGYEQYF
>TRBV9|NA|14
CASSVEASIRGYTF
>TRBV5-1|NA|13
CASSWTRGYEQYF
>TRBV7-8|NA|15
CASSPGRRGTYEQYF
>TRBV5-6|NA|14
CASSLNNWVSEAFF
>TRBV6-5|TRBD1|14
CASGVGQGKYGYTF
>TRBV18|NA|12
CASSPFAGELFF
>TRBV7-9|NA|18
CASSLGLGRGASNSPLHF
>TRBV9|TRBD1|15
CASSVGTGSNQPQHF
>TRBV13|NA|16
CASSFLWKGKINEQYF
>TRBV21-1|NA|14
CASSNTENNSPLHF
>TRBV19|TRBD1|13
CASSIPGGETQYF